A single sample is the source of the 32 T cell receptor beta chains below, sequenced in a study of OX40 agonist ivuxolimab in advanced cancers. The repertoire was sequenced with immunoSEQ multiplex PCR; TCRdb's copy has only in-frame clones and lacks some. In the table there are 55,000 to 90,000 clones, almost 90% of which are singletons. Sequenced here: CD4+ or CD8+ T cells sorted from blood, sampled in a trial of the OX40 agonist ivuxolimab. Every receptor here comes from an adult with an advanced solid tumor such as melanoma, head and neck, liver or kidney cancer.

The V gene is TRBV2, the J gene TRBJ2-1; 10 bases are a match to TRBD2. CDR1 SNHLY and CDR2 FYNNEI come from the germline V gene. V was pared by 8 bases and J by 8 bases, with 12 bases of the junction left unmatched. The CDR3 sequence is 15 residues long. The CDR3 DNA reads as TGTGCCAGCCGGCTTCTGTCTAGCGGGAGCGATGAGCAGTTCTTC. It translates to CASRLLSSGSDEQFF.

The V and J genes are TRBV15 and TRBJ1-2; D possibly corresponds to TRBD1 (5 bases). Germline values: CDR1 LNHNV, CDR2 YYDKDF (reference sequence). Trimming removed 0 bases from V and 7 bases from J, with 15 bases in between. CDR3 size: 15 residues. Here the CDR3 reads CATSRDGAVGGGYTF. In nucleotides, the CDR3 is TGTGCCACCAGCAGAGATGGCGCGGTTGGGGGTGGCTACACCTTC.

The CDR3 reads CTSSQDHPTEGRNQPQHF. The CDR3 region has the DNA TGCACCAGCAGCCAAGACCACCCTACAGAGGGTCGGAATCAGCCCCAGCATTTT. The J gene is TRBJ1-5, the V gene TRBV1. TRBV1 is a documented pseudogene. The CDR3 sequence is 18 residues long.

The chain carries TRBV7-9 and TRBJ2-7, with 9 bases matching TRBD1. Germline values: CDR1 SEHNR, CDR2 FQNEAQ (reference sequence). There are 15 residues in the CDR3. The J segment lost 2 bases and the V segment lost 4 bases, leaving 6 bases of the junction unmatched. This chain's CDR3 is CASSSAGTGTYEQYF. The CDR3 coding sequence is TGTGCCAGCAGCTCCGCCGGGACAGGGACCTACGAGCAGTACTTC.

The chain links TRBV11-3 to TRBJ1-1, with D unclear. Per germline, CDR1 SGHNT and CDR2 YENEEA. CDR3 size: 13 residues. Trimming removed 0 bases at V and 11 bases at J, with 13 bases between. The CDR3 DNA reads TGTGCCAGCAGCTTAGAACCGGGCGTACGGGCTTTCTTT. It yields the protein CASSLEPGVRAFF.

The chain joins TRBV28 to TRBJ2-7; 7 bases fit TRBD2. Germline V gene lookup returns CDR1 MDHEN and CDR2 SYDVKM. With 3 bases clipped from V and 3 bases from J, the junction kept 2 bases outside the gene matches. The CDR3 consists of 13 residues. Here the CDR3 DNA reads TGTGCCAGCAGTTTGGGGGGGATCTACGAGCAGTACTTC. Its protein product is CASSLGGIYEQYF. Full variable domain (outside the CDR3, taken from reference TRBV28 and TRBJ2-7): DVKVTQSSRYLVKRTGEKVFLECVQDMDHENMFWYRQDPGLGLRLIYFSYDVKMKEKGDIPEGYSVSREKKERFSLILESASTNQTSMYLCASSLGGIYEQYFGPGTRLTVT.

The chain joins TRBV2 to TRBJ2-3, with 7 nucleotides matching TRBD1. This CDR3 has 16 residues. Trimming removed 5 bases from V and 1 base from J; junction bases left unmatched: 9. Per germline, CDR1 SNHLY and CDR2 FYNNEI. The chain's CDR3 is CASSQPQGMGTDTQYF. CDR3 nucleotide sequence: TGTGCCAGCAGTCAACCACAGGGGATGGGCACAGATACGCAGTATTTT.

Here the CDR3 DNA reads TGTGCCAGCAGAGGGGACTCGAGATATGGCTACACCTTC. Amino acid sequence: CASRGDSRYGYTF. The chain has TRBV2 and TRBJ1-2; D possibly corresponds to TRBD1 (5 bases). V gave up 6 bases and J gave up 5 bases, with 13 bases separating them. The germline V gene has CDR1 SNHLY and CDR2 FYNNEI. The CDR3 contains 13 residues.

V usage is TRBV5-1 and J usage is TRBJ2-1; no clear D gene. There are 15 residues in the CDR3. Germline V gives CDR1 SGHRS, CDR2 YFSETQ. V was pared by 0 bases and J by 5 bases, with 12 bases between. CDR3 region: CASSLEVQPHNEQFF. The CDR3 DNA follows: TGCGCCAGCAGCTTGGAAGTCCAGCCCCACAATGAGCAGTTCTTC.

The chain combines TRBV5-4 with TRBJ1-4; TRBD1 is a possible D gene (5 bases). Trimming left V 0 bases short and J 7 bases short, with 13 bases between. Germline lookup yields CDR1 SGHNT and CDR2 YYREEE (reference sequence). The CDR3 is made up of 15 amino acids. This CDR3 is CASSLEGPQGEKLFF. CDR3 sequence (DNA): TGTGCCAGCAGCTTGGAAGGACCCCAGGGTGAAAAACTGTTTTTT.

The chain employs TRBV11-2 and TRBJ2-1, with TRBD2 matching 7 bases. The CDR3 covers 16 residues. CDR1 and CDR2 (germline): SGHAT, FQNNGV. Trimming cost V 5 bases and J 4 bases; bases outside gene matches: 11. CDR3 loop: CASSLGAGYNYNEQFF. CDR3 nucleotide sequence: TGTGCCAGCAGCCTAGGAGCGGGGTATAATTACAATGAGCAGTTCTTC.

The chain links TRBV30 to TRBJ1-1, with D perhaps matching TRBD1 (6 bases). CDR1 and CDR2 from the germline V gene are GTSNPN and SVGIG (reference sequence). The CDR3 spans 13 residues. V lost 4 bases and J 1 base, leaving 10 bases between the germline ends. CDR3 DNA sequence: TGTGCCTGGACGGGACAACCGAACACTGAAGCTTTCTTT. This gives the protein CAWTGQPNTEAFF.

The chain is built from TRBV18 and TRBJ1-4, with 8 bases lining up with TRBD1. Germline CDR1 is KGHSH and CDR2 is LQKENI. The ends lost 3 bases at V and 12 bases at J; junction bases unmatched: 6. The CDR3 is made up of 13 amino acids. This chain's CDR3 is CASSPSDREELFF. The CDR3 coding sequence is TGTGCCAGCTCACCGTCGGACAGGGAGGAACTGTTTTTT. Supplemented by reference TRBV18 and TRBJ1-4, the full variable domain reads NAGVMQNPRHLVRRRGQEARLRCSPMKGHSHVYWYRQLPEEGLKFMVYLQKENIIDESGMPKERFSAEFPKEGPSILRIQQVVRGDSAAYFCASSPSDREELFFGSGTQLSVL.

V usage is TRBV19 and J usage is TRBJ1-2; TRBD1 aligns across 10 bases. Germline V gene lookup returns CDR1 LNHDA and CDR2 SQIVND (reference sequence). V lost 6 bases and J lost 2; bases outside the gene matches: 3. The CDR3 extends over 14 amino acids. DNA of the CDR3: TGTGCCAGTAGCGGACAGGGGGTGAACTATGGCTACACCTTC. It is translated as CASSGQGVNYGYTF. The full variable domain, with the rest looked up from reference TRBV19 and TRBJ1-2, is DGGITQSPKYLFRKEGQNVTLSCEQNLNHDAMYWYRQDPGQGLRLIYYSQIVNDFQKGDIAEGYSVSREKKESFPLTVTSAQKNPTAFYLCASSGQGVNYGYTFGSGTRLTVV.

CDR3 sequence: CASSHPQETQYF. The DNA for the CDR3 is TGCGCCAGCAGCCACCCCCAAGAGACCCAGTACTTC. The chain recombines TRBV4-1 with TRBJ2-5; D is unclear. Trimming removed 3 bases from V and 1 base from J, with 3 bases in between. This CDR3 spans 12 amino acids. CDR1 and CDR2 from the germline V gene are MGHRA and YSYEKL.

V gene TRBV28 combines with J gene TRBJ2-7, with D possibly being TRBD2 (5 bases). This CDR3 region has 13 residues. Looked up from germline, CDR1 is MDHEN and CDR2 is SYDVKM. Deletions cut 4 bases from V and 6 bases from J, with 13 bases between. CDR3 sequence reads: CASSSGLVSEQYF. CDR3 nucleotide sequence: TGTGCCAGCAGTTCGGGATTGGTGAGCGAGCAGTACTTC.

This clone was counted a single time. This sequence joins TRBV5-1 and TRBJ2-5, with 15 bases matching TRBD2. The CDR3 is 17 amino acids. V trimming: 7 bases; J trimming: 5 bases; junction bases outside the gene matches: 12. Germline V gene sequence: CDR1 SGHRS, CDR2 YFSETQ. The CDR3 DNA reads TGCGCCAGCGCCGCCCCCGGGACTAGCGGGAGGTCGGAGACCCAGTACTTC. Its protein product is CASAAPGTSGRSETQYF.

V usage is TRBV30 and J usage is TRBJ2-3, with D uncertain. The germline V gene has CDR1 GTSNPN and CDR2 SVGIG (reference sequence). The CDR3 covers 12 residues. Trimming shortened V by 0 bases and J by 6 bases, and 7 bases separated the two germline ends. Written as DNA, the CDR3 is TGTGCCTGGAGTGTACTCGACGATACGCAGTATTTT. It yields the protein CAWSVLDDTQYF.

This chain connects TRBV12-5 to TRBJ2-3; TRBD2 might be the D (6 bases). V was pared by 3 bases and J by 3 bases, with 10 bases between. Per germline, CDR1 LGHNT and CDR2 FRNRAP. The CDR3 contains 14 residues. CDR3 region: CASGLGGITDTQYF. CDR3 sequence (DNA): TGTGCTAGTGGTTTAGGCGGGATTACAGATACGCAGTATTTT.

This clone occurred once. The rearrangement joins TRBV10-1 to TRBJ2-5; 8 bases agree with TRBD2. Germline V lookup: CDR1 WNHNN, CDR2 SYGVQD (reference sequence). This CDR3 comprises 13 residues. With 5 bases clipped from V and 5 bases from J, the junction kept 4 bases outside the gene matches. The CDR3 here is CASSNPGGETQYF. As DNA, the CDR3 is TGCGCCAGCAGTAACCCGGGAGGGGAGACCCAGTACTTC.

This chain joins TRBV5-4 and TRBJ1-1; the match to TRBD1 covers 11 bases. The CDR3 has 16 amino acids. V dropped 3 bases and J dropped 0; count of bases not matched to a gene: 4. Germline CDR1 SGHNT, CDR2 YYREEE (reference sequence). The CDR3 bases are TGTGCCAGCAGCTCTGGACAGGGGGCACTGAACACTGAAGCTTTCTTT. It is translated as CASSSGQGALNTEAFF.

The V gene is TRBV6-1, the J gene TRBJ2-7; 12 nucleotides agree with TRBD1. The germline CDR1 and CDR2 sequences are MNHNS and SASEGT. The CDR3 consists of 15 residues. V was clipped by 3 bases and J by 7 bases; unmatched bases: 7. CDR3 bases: TGTGCCAGCAGTGAGCCGGGACAGGGGGCGCAGGAGCAGTACTTC. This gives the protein CASSEPGQGAQEQYF.

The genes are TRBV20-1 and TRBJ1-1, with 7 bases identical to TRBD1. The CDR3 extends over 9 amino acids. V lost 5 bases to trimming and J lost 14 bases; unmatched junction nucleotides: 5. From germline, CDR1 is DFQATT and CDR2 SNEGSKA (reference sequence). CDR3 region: CSAGTVSFF. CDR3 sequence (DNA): TGCAGTGCTGGGACAGTGTCGTTCTTT.

This chain's CDR3 is CASSLGRSSYEQYF. CDR3 DNA sequence: TGTGCCAGCAGCTTAGGGCGGAGCTCCTACGAGCAGTACTTC. The genes are TRBV7-8 and TRBJ2-7, with D uncertain. This CDR3 is built from 14 residues. Deletions cut 1 base from V and 0 bases from J, with 7 bases between. Germline-derived CDR1 and CDR2 are SGHVS and FQNEAQ.

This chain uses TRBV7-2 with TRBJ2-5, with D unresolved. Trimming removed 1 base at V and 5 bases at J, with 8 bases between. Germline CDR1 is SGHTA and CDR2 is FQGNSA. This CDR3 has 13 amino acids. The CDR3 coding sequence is TGTGCCAGCAGCTTAGGTCCTTATGAGACCCAGTACTTC. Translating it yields CASSLGPYETQYF.

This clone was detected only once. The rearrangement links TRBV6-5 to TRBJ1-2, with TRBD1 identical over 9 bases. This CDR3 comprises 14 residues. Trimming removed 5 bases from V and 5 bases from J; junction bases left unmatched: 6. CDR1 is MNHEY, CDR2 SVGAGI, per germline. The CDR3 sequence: CASSRQQGAYGYTF. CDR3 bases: TGTGCCAGCAGTCGGCAACAGGGGGCTTATGGCTACACCTTC.

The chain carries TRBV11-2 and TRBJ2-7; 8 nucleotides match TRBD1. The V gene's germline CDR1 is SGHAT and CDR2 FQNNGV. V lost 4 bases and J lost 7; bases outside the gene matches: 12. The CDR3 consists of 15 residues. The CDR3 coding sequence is TGTGCCAGCAGCTCCTCGGACAGGGCAGGGACGGAGCAGTACTTC. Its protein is CASSSSDRAGTEQYF.

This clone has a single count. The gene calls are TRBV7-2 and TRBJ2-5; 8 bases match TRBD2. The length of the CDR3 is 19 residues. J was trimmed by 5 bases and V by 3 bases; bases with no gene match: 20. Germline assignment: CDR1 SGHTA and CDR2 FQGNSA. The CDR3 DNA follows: TGTGCCAGCAGCTTCCTCCGGCTAGCGGGTTATACCCTGGGGGAGACCCAGTACTTC. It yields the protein CASSFLRLAGYTLGETQYF.

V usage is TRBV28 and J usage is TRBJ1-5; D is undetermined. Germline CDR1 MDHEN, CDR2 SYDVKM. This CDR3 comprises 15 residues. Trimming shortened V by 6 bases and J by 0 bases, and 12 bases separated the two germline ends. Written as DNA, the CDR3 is TGTGCCAGCAGGGTTATTTCATATAGCAATCAGCCCCAGCATTTT. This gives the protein CASRVISYSNQPQHF.

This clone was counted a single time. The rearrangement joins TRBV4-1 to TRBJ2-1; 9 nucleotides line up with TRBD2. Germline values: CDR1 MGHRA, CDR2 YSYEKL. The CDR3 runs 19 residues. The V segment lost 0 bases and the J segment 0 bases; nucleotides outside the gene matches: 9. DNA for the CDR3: TGCGCCAGCAGCCAAGAAAGCTCTAGCGGGATGAGCTCCTACAATGAGCAGTTCTTC. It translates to CASSQESSSGMSSYNEQFF.

The CDR3 reads CASSFVAKNIQYF. The CDR3 DNA is TGTGCCAGCTCCTTCGTAGCCAAAAACATTCAGTACTTC. J is TRBJ2-4 and V is TRBV7-2; D is ambiguous. Germline loops: CDR1 SGHTA, CDR2 FQGNSA. Trimming took off 8 bases at V and 0 bases at J, with 8 bases between the two ends. The CDR3 totals 13 residues.

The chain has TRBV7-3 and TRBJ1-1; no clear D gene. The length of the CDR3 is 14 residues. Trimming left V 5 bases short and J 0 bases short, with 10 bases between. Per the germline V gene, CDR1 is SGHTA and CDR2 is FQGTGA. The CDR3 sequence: CASSSTALNTEAFF. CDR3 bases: TGTGCCAGCAGCAGCACAGCTTTGAACACTGAAGCTTTCTTT. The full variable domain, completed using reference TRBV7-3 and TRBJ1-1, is GAGVSQTPSNKVTEKGKYVELRCDPISGHTALYWYRQSLGQGPEFLIYFQGTGAADDSGLPNDRFFAVRPEGSVSTLKIQRTERGDSAVYLCASSSTALNTEAFFGQGTRLTVV.